The T cell receptor beta chain under discussion was sequenced for a study of blood T cell repertoires in COVID-19. Across the study: Researchers got acute and convalescent COVID-19 samples from the United States, Italy and Spain.

The V gene end was trimmed by 2 bases and the J gene end by 2 bases; junction bases not matched to a gene: 7. The CDR3 has 18 residues. Germline CDR1 and CDR2: LNHDA and SQIVND (reference sequence). Profiling relied on immunoSEQ multiplex PCR, and the TCRdb table lists in-frame clones only, not all of them. The sample has 300,000 to 400,000 clones, 80% to 90% seen once; the top ten hold around 2.8%. This chain links TRBV19 with TRBJ2-1; 12 bases line up with TRBD2. Sequenced input: peripheral blood. The sequence was obtained from a woman in her 30s with COVID-19, enrolled during active disease. The CDR3, as DNA: TGTGCCAGTAGTATATCGATCCTAGCGGGGGGGCCCTACAATGAGCAGTTCTTC. As protein: CASSISILAGGPYNEQFF.